This T cell receptor beta chain was identified in a study of T cell changes during pregnancy in multiple sclerosis (dated by TCRdb to the late 2010s). Context from the whole study: The study looked at changes in the T cell repertoire across pregnancy in women with multiple sclerosis.

The CDR3 covers 13 residues, taking in both the cysteine and the phenylalanine. This entry keeps only the CDR3 DNA: 39 bases, framed from base 1. CDR1 SGHTA and CDR2 FQGTGA were looked up in the germline V gene. Between the V and J ends, shortened by 5 bases and 4 bases respectively, the junction contains 11 bases. Library construction relied on the immunoSEQ multiplex PCR assay. TCRdb retrieved this table from immuneACCESS and kept in-frame rearrangements only. Not all clones are present; in checked studies, unresolved V genes account for under half, and no reason is known for the remainder. In this sample the table shows some 47,000 clones, 85% to 90% of which occur a single time. The biggest ten clones account for approximately 8% of the sample. Regarding this clone: It has no known antigen specificity. No much larger clone exists at a distance of one base, and base qualities are not known.

Here the chain combines TRBV7-3 and TRBJ1-1, with no confident D gene call. Sample: CD8+ T cells from peripheral blood mononuclear cells, taken in the second trimester of pregnancy. The receptor was isolated from a female donor with multiple sclerosis, enrolled in a pregnancy study. The CDR3 amino acid sequence is: CASSLLLGTEAFF. The bases are TGTGCCAGCAGCCTACTATTGGGCACTGAAGCTTTCTTT.